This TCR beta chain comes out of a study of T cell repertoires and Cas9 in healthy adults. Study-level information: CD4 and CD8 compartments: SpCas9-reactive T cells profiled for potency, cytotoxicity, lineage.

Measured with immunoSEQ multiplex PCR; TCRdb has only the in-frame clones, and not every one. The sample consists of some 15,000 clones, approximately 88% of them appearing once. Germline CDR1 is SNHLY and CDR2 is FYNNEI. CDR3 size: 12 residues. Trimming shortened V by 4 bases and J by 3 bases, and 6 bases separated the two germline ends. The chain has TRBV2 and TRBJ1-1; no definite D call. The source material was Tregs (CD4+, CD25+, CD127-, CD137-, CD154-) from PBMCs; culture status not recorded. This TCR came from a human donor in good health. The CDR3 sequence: CASSVGYTEAFF. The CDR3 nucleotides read TGTGCCAGCAGTGTAGGGTACACTGAAGCTTTCTTT.